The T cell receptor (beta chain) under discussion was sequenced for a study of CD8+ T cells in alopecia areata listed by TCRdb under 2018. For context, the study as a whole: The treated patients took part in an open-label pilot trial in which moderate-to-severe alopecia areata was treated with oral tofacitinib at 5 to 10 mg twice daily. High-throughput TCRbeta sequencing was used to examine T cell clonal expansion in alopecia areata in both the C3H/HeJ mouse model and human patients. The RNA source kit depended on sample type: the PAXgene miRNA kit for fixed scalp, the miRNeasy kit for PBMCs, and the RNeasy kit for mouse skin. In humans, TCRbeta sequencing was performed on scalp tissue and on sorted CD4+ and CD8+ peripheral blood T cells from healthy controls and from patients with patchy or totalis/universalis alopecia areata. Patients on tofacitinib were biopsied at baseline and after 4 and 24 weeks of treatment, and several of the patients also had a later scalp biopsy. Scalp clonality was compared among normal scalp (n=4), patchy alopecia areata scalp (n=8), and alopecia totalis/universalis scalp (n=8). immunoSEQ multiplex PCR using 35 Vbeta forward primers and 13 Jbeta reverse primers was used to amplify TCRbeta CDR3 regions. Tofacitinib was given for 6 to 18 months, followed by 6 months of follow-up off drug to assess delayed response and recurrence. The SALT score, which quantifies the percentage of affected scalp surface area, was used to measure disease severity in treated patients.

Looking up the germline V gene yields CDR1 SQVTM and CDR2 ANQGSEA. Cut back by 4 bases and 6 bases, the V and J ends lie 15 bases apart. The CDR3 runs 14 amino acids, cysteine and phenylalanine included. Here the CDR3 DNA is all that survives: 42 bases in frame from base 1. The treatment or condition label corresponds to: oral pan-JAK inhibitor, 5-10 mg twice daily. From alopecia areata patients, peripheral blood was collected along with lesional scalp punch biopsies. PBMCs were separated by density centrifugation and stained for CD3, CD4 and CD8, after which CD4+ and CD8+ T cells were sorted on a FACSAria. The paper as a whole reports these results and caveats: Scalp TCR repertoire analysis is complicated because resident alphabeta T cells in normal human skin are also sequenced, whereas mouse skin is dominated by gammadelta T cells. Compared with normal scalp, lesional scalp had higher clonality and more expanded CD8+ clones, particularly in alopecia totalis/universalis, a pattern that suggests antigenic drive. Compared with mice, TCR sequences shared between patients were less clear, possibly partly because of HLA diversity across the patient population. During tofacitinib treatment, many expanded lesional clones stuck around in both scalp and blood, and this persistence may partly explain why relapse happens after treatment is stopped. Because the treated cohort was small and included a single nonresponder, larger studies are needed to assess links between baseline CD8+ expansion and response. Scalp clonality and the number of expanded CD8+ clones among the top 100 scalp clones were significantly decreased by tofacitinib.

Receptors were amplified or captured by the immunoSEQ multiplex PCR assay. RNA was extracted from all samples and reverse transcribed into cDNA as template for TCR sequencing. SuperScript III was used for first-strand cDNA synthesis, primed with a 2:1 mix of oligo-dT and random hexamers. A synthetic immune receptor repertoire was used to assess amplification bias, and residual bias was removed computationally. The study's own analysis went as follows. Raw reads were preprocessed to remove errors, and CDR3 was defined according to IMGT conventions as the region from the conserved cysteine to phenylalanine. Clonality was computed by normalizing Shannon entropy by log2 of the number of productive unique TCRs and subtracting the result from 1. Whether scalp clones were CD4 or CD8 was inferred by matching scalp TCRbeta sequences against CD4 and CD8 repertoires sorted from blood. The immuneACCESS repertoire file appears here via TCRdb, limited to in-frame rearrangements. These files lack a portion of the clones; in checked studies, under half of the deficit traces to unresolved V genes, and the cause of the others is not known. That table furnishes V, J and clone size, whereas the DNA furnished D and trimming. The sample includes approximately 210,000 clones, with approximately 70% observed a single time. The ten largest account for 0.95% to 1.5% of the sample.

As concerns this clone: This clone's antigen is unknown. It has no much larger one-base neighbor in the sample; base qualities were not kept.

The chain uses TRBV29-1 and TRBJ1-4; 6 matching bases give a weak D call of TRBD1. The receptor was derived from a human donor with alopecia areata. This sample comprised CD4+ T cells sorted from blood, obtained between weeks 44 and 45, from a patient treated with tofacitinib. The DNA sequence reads TGCAGCGTTGCCCCAAGGGGGTTTGATGAAAAACTGTTTTTT. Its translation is CSVAPRGFDEKLFF.